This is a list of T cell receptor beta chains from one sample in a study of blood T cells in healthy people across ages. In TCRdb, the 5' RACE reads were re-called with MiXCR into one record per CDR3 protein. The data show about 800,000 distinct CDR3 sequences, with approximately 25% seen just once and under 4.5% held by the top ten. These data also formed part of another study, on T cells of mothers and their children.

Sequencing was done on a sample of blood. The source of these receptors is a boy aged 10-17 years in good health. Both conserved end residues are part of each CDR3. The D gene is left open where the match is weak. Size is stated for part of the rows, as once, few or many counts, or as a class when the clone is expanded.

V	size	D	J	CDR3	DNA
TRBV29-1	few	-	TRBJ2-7	CSVELLASTDYEQYF	TGCAGCGTTGAACTCCTCGCTAGCACGGACTACGAGCAGTACTTC
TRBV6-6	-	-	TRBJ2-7	CASSLPGSGYEQYF	TGTGCCAGCAGTCTCCCGGGTAGTGGCTACGAGCAGTACTTC
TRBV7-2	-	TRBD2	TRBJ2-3	CASSHSGLTDTQYF	TGTGCCAGCAGCCATAGCGGGCTCACAGATACGCAGTATTTT
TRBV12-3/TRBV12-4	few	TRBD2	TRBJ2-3	CASSSTLAGGGTDTQYF	TGTGCCAGCAGTTCCACACTAGCGGGAGGGGGCACAGATACGCAGTATTTT
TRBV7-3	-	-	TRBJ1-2	CASSPTVGVSYGYTF	TGTGCCAGCAGTCCGACAGTTGGGGTGAGCTATGGCTACACCTTC
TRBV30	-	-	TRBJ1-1	CAWSTPANTEAFF	TGTGCCTGGAGTACGCCAGCGAACACTGAAGCTTTCTTT
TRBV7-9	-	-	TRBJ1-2	CASSLEAGSAYGYTF	TGTGCCAGCAGCTTAGAAGCAGGGTCAGCCTATGGCTACACCTTC
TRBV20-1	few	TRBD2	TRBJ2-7	CSAPIAGKGYEQYF	TGCAGTGCCCCAATAGCGGGAAAGGGCTACGAGCAGTACTTC
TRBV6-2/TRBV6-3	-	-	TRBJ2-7	CASSYYSDREQYF	TGTGCCAGCAGTTATTATTCGGACCGGGAGCAGTACTTC
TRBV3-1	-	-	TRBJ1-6	CASSQVGRIKTLHF	TGTGCCAGCAGCCAAGTGGGGAGGATCAAGACCCTCCACTTT
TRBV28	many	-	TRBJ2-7	CASHLAEGGEQYF	TGTGCCAGCCACTTAGCAGAGGGGGGCGAGCAGTACTTC
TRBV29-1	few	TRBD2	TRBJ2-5	CSVEGAGEETQYF	TGCAGCGTTGAAGGGGCGGGAGAAGAGACCCAGTACTTC
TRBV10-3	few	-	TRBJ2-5	CAISEKSTDQETQYF	TGTGCCATCAGTGAAAAGTCGACAGACCAAGAGACCCAGTACTTC
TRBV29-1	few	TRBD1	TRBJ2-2	CGVEADRGPLGTGELFF	TGCGGCGTTGAAGCGGACAGGGGACCCCTCGGCACCGGGGAGCTGTTTTTT
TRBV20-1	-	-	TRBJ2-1	CSGTVGYNEQFF	TGCAGTGGGACTGTTGGCTACAATGAGCAGTTCTTC
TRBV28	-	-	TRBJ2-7	CASKASGQAYEQYF	TGTGCCAGCAAGGCGAGCGGCCAAGCCTACGAGCAGTACTTC
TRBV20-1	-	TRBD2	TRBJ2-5	CSARDPRGGRQETQYF	TGCAGTGCTAGAGATCCTCGGGGGGGCCGCCAAGAGACCCAGTACTTC
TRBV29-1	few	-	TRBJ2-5	CSALRGIQETQYF	TGCAGCGCCCTTCGGGGGATCCAAGAGACCCAGTACTTC
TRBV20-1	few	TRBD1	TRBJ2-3	CSASTGQVTDTQYF	TGCAGTGCTAGTACCGGACAGGTCACAGATACGCAGTATTTT
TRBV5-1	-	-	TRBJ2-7	CASSLGVSGSEQYF	TGCGCCAGCAGCCTAGGGGTAAGCGGCTCCGAGCAGTACTTC
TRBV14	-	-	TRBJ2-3	CASSQDPGLVADTRYF	TGTGCCAGCAGCCAAGATCCGGGGCTAGTTGCAGATACGCGGTATTTT
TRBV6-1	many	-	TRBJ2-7	CASSDGSSYEQYF	TGTGCCAGCAGTGATGGGTCTTCCTACGAGCAGTACTTC
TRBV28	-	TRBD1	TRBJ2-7	CASSSTTGVTVYEQYF	TGTGCCAGCAGTTCCACGACAGGGGTAACCGTCTACGAGCAGTACTTC
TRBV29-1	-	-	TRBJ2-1	CSVAGEPYNEQFF	TGCAGCGTTGCGGGGGAGCCCTACAATGAGCAGTTCTTC
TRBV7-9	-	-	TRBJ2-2	CASSLTQRAEAGELFF	TGTGCCAGCAGCTTAACCCAGAGGGCTGAGGCCGGGGAGCTGTTTTTT
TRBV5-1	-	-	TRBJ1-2	CASSLVLGPDPNYGYTF	TGCGCCAGCAGCTTGGTTCTTGGGCCGGACCCCAACTATGGCTACACCTTC
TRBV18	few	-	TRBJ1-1	CASSAVESRSTEAFF	TGTGCCAGCTCAGCAGTCGAATCCAGGTCCACTGAAGCTTTCTTT
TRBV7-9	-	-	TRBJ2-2	CASSISQGRGGELFF	TGTGCCAGCAGCATCTCGCAGGGGCGCGGCGGGGAGCTGTTTTTT
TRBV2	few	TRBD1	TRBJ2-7	CASWTGGGGLYEQYF	TGTGCCAGCTGGACAGGGGGCGGAGGACTCTACGAGCAGTACTTC
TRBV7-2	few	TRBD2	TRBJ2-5	CASSPAGGSGGVGETQYF	TGTGCCAGCAGCCCCGCCGGAGGTAGCGGGGGAGTTGGGGAGACCCAGTACTTC
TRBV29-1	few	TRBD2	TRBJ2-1	CSVESWLAGGPLDDEQFF	TGCAGCGTTGAGTCATGGTTAGCGGGAGGGCCACTGGACGATGAGCAGTTCTTC
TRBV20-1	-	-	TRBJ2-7	CSARYYEQYF	TGCAGTGCCCGCTATTACGAGCAGTACTTC
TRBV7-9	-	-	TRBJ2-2	CASSLDSDTGELFF	TGTGCCAGCAGCTTAGACTCGGACACCGGGGAGCTGTTTTTT
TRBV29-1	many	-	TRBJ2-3	CSVEDLWGRTSTDTQYF	TGCAGCGTTGAAGATCTGTGGGGGCGAACGAGCACAGATACGCAGTATTTT
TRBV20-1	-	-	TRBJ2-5	CSAPSWVETQYF	TGCAGTGCCCCCTCGTGGGTAGAGACCCAGTACTTC
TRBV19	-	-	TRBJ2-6	CASNSPHSGANVLTF	TGTGCCAGTAATTCCCCCCACTCTGGGGCCAACGTCCTGACTTTC
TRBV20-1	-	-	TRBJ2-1	CSAREVPTSGTGQFF	TGCAGTGCTAGAGAGGTCCCGACCAGCGGGACAGGGCAGTTCTTC
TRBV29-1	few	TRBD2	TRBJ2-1	CSVDPPLRREGRDEQFF	TGCAGCGTTGATCCCCCTTTGCGGCGGGAGGGCCGCGATGAGCAGTTCTTC
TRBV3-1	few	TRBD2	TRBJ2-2	CASSHGYSGGSTGELFF	TGTGCCAGCAGCCACGGTTATAGCGGGGGTTCCACCGGGGAGCTGTTTTTT
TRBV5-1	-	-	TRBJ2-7	CASSFSGGRRVEQYF	TGCGCCAGCAGCTTCTCAGGGGGGCGTCGGGTCGAGCAGTACTTC
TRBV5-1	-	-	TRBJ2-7	CASSEDASYEQYF	TGCGCCAGCAGCGAGGACGCCTCCTACGAGCAGTACTTC
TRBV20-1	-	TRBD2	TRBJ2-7	CSASDLKRDVDEQYF	TGCAGTGCTAGTGATTTGAAGCGGGATGTAGACGAGCAGTACTTC
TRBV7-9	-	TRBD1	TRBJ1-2	CASSLRDRNNYGYTF	TGTGCCAGCAGCTTACGGGACAGGAATAACTATGGCTACACCTTC
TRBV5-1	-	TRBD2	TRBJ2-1	CASSPGGRPLYNEQFF	TGCGCCAGCAGCCCGGGAGGCCGGCCATTATACAATGAGCAGTTCTTC
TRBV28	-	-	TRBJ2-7	CASSFLVGDNYEQYF	TGTGCCAGCAGTTTCCTTGTGGGGGATAACTACGAGCAGTACTTC
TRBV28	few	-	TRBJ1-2	CASSYPGYLSGGYTF	TGTGCCAGCAGCTACCCGGGGTATCTATCGGGGGGCTACACCTTC
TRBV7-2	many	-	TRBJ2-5	CASSLDSVQETQYF	TGTGCCAGCAGCTTAGATTCAGTCCAAGAGACCCAGTACTTC
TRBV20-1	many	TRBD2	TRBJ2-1	CSAGESGLEYNEQFF	TGCAGTGCTGGAGAATCGGGACTAGAATACAATGAGCAGTTCTTC
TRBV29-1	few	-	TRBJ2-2	CSVQGPGAAGELFF	TGCAGCGTTCAAGGTCCGGGGGCTGCCGGGGAGCTGTTTTTT
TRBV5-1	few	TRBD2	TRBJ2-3	CASSLAAGVDTQYF	TGCGCCAGCAGCTTGGCGGCGGGAGTGGATACGCAGTATTTT
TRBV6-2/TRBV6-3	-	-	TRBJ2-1	CASSPGRFYNEQFF	TGTGCCAGCAGCCCGGGACGGTTCTACAATGAGCAGTTCTTC
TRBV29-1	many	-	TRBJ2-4	CSVAVQGNIQYF	TGCAGCGTTGCGGTTCAGGGGAACATTCAGTACTTC
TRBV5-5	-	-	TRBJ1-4	CASSLVGEGLFF	TGTGCCAGCAGCTTGGTAGGGGAAGGACTGTTTTTT
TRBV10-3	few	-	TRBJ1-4	CAISERGANEKLFF	TGTGCCATCAGTGAACGGGGGGCTAATGAAAAACTGTTTTTT
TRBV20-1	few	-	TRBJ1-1	CSARVTGVNTEAFF	TGCAGTGCTAGAGTGACTGGGGTGAACACTGAAGCTTTCTTT